These 25 T cell receptor beta chains were sequenced from one sample in a study of cytomegalovirus exposure and HLA in healthy donors (dated by TCRdb to the late 2010s). Libraries were prepared through the immunoSEQ multiplex PCR assay. For the multiplex PCR, a mixture combining 60 forward primers for TCR Vbeta segments and 13 reverse primers for TCR Jbeta segments was used. TCRdb's version of the immuneACCESS table is confined to in-frame rearrangements and falls short of the full clone set. An unresolved V gene accounts for under half of the shortfall where checked; the remainder is of unknown origin. The sample table records some 120,000 clones. The biggest ten clones account for around 2.2% of the sample. The sequenced sample was PBMCs. All receptors come from a man in his forties in good health and CMV-seronegative.

The gene calls are TRBV5-4 and TRBJ2-3, with D perhaps TRBD1 (5 bases). The CDR3 loop spans 17 amino acids. V lost 0 bases and J lost 2, with 16 bases in between. The germline V gene has CDR1 SGHNT and CDR2 YYREEE (reference sequence). The CDR3 DNA is TGTGCCAGCAGCTTGGGGGGCAGGGAACGGATCACAGATACGCAGTATTTT. It yields the protein CASSLGGRERITDTQYF.

The chain joins TRBV7-2 to TRBJ2-2; TRBD2 matches 10 bases. The V gene's germline CDR1 is SGHTA and CDR2 FQGNSA. After removal of 1 base from V and 4 bases from J, the junction contained 6 bases not matched to a gene. The CDR3 spans 17 residues. This chain's CDR3 is CASSLDGLAGATGELFF. CDR3 DNA sequence: TGTGCCAGCAGCTTAGATGGGCTAGCGGGAGCCACCGGGGAGCTGTTTTTT.

CDR3 protein: CASSLLAATLYEQYF. CDR3 bases: TGTGCCAGTAGCTTACTAGCGGCAACCCTCTACGAGCAGTACTTC. J is TRBJ2-7 and V is TRBV19; 8 bases are shared with TRBD2. Per germline, CDR1 LNHDA and CDR2 SQIVND (reference sequence). The CDR3 has 15 amino acids. V was pared by 6 bases and J by 3 bases, with 10 bases of the junction left unmatched.

The rearrangement uses TRBV29-1 and TRBJ2-1; D is possibly TRBD2 (6 bases). Trimming removed 6 bases at V and 7 bases at J, with 22 bases between. Per germline, CDR1 SQVTM and CDR2 ANQGSEA. The CDR3 extends over 15 amino acids. CDR3 amino acids: CSVRGLATSGNEQFF. In nucleotides, the CDR3 is TGCAGCGTGCGGGGTTTGGCTACCTCGGGGAATGAGCAGTTCTTC.

The chain joins TRBV2 to TRBJ2-1, with D maybe TRBD2 (6 bases). V was pared by 6 bases and J by 9 bases, with 15 bases between. The V gene's germline CDR1 is SNHLY and CDR2 FYNNEI. The CDR3 totals 13 residues. The DNA of the CDR3 is TGTGCCAGCAGCCGCGGTCTAGCGACTGAGCAGTTCTTC. This gives the protein CASSRGLATEQFF.

The chain couples TRBV6-1 to TRBJ2-5, with 10 bases that match TRBD2. The J call may be faulty, since TRBJ2-7 better matches the DNA end. The CDR3 has 17 residues. CDR1 and CDR2 from the germline V gene are MNHNS and SASEGT. For the CDR3, the DNA is TGTGCCAGCAGTGAAGCGGGAGGGACTAGCGAGCTCCACGAGCAGTACTTC. It is translated as CASSEAGGTSELHEQYF.

This chain uses TRBV29-1 with TRBJ1-2; D not certain. Germline CDR1 reads SQVTM; CDR2 reads ANQGSEA. Trimming removed 2 bases at V and 4 bases at J, with 5 bases between. This CDR3 spans 11 amino acids. CDR3 sequence: CSVELVYGYTF. In DNA, the CDR3 is TGCAGCGTTGAACTCGTCTATGGCTACACCTTC.

The chain carries TRBV7-9 and TRBJ1-5; possibly TRBD1 for D (5 bases). V lost 1 base to trimming and J lost 3 bases, with 10 bases between them. Germline V CDR1 and CDR2: SEHNR, FQNEAQ (reference sequence). The CDR3 totals 15 residues. CDR3 protein: CASSLGGVSNQPQHF. CDR3 coding DNA: TGTGCCAGCAGCTTAGGGGGCGTTTCCAATCAGCCCCAGCATTTT.

This chain connects TRBV6-6 to TRBJ2-7; weak D call: TRBD2 (7 bases). Germline CDR1 is MNHNY and CDR2 is SVGAGI (reference sequence). The CDR3 runs 14 residues. Trimming shortened V by 8 bases and J by 2 bases, and 16 bases separated the two germline ends. The CDR3 is CASQGGDTPYEQYF. The CDR3 nucleotides read TGTGCCAGCCAGGGAGGGGACACCCCCTACGAGCAGTACTTC.

V is TRBV2 and J is TRBJ1-2; a possible D gene is TRBD1 (5 bases). This CDR3 is built from 12 residues. CDR1 is SNHLY and CDR2 is FYNNEI in the germline V gene. Deletions cut 6 bases from V and 7 bases from J, with 12 bases between. DNA of the CDR3: TGTGCCAGCAGACTTGGGGCAACTGGCTACACCTTC. This sequence encodes CASRLGATGYTF.

The chain recombines TRBV5-1 with TRBJ2-2; possibly TRBD1 for D (6 bases). Germline V gives CDR1 SGHRS, CDR2 YFSETQ. V lost 4 bases and J lost 6, with 19 bases in between. The CDR3 has 16 residues. The CDR3 reads CASSGWTATPSGELFF. The DNA of the CDR3 is TGCGCCAGCAGCGGGTGGACAGCAACCCCATCCGGGGAGCTGTTTTTT.

The chain has TRBV6-5 and TRBJ2-7; 12 positions agree with TRBD2. The J segment lost 4 bases and the V segment lost 5 bases, leaving 3 bases of the junction unmatched. The CDR3 loop spans 14 amino acids. CDR1 and CDR2 (germline): MNHEY, SVGAGI. This chain's CDR3 is CASSRTSGTYEQYF. The CDR3 region has the DNA TGTGCCAGCAGTCGGACTAGCGGGACTTACGAGCAGTACTTC.

The rearrangement uses TRBV6-5 and TRBJ1-5; D is perhaps TRBD1 (5 bases). From germline, CDR1 is MNHEY and CDR2 SVGAGI. The ends were cut back, 2 bases at V and 3 bases at J, with 8 bases in the middle. CDR3 length: 14 amino acids. DNA for the CDR3: TGTGCCAGCAGTTACGCGGGGGACAATCAGCCCCAGCATTTT. Translating it yields CASSYAGDNQPQHF.

This chain connects TRBV9 to TRBJ2-7; 10 nucleotides agree with TRBD2. The germline V gene encodes CDR1 SGDLS and CDR2 YYNGEE. V shed 0 bases and J 2 bases; nucleotides not matched to a gene: 8. The CDR3 runs to 17 residues. CDR3 in DNA: TGTGCCAGCAGCGTAGTAAGCGGGAGGGCAACCCCCTACGAGCAGTACTTC. It specifies CASSVVSGRATPYEQYF.

The chain has TRBV7-6 and TRBJ2-1; a possible D gene is TRBD1 (6 bases). Germline V gene data show CDR1 as SGHVS and CDR2 as FNYEAQ. The germline V and J ends were trimmed by 5 bases and 1 base, with 12 bases remaining between them. The CDR3 loop spans 15 amino acids. The CDR3 loop reads CASSTGTTSYNEQFF. CDR3 DNA: TGTGCCAGCAGCACGGGGACAACTTCCTACAATGAGCAGTTCTTC. Full variable domain (rest looked up from reference TRBV7-6 and TRBJ2-1): GAGVSQSPRYKVTKRGQDVALRCDPISGHVSLYWYRQALGQGPEFLTYFNYEAQQDKSGLPNDRFSAERPEGSISTLTIQRTEQRDSAMYRCASSTGTTSYNEQFFGPGTRLTVL.

As DNA, the CDR3 is TGTGCCAGCAGCTCCGGACAGGGTAGCTACGAGCAGTACTTC. Encoded protein: CASSSGQGSYEQYF. The rearrangement joins TRBV7-8 to TRBJ2-7; 8 nucleotides line up with TRBD1. V gave up 4 bases and J gave up 3 bases; unmatched junction bases: 5. The CDR3 spans 14 residues. Germline CDR1 SGHVS, CDR2 FQNEAQ. Together with reference TRBV7-8 and TRBJ2-7, the CDR3 gives the full variable domain: GAGVSQSPRYKVAKRGQDVALRCDPISGHVSLFWYQQALGQGPEFLTYFQNEAQLDKSGLPSDRFFAERPEGSVSTLKIQRTQQEDSAVYLCASSSGQGSYEQYFGPGTRLTVT.

The CDR3 coding sequence is TGTGCCATCGGGGACAGGGAAGGCTACGAGCAGTACTTC. Translated: CAIGDREGYEQYF. The rearrangement joins TRBV10-3 to TRBJ2-7; 9 nucleotides agree with TRBD1. This CDR3 is 13 amino acids long. The V and J ends lost 8 bases and 3 bases, in that order; junction bases with no gene match: 5. From germline, CDR1 is ENHRY and CDR2 SYGVKD.

This chain joins TRBV6-1 and TRBJ2-7; possible D gene TRBD2, 6 bases. The CDR3 is made up of 14 amino acids. Germline V gives CDR1 MNHNS, CDR2 SASEGT. V lost 2 bases, J lost 1 base, and 9 bases lay in between. The CDR3 region is CASSESTRSYEQYF. In nucleotides, the CDR3 is TGTGCCAGCAGTGAATCGACTAGATCCTACGAGCAGTACTTC.

This chain joins TRBV6-5 and TRBJ1-3, with a weak D call TRBD1 (5 bases). This CDR3 spans 14 amino acids. V was shortened by 10 bases and J by 5 bases, with 18 bases between the two germline ends. Germline loops: CDR1 MNHEY, CDR2 SVGAGI. The CDR3 coding sequence is TGTGCCACCGGCCCGGGGGTGTCGCGAAACACCATATATTTT. Its protein is CATGPGVSRNTIYF.

This chain connects TRBV30 to TRBJ1-1; D perhaps matches TRBD1 (5 bases). In germline, CDR1 is GTSNPN, CDR2 SVGIG (reference sequence). Trimming cost V 3 bases and J 3 bases, with 11 bases left between them. The CDR3 has 13 amino acids. This CDR3 reads CAWRFDSYTEAFF. The CDR3 DNA follows: TGTGCCTGGAGGTTTGACAGCTACACTGAAGCTTTCTTT.

This chain uses TRBV5-3 with TRBJ1-4; unclear D gene. TRBV5-3 carries the ORF label, with uncertain function. V was shortened by 1 base and J by 8 bases, with 12 bases between the two germline ends. This CDR3 contains 14 residues. CDR3 nucleotide sequence: TGTGCCAGAAGCTTGTTGGAGTTCGACGAAAAACTGTTTTTT. Its translation is CARSLLEFDEKLFF.

The gene calls are TRBV5-5 and TRBJ1-3; 8 bases are shared with TRBD1. Germline V gene data show CDR1 as SGHKS and CDR2 as YYEKEE (reference sequence). V lost 4 bases, J lost 5 bases, and 8 bases stayed unmatched. There are 15 residues in the CDR3. CDR3 region: CASSPLGTGRNTIYF. The CDR3 DNA follows: TGTGCCAGCAGCCCGCTCGGGACAGGCAGAAACACCATATATTTT.

The J gene is TRBJ2-7, the V gene TRBV30; 12 positions agree with TRBD2. The CDR3 has 16 residues. After removal of 3 bases from V and 4 bases from J, the junction contained 10 bases not matched to a gene. The germline V gene has CDR1 GTSNPN and CDR2 SVGIG (reference sequence). Here the CDR3 DNA reads TGTGCCTGGAGAACTAGCGGGAGGACGGTTGGGTACGAGCAGTACTTC. This gives the protein CAWRTSGRTVGYEQYF.

This chain connects TRBV7-2 to TRBJ2-2; the match to TRBD2 covers 12 bases. This CDR3 is 18 amino acids long. With 5 bases clipped from V and 4 bases from J, the junction kept 11 bases outside the gene matches. Germline CDR1 and CDR2: SGHTA and FQGNSA. CDR3 nucleotide sequence: TGTGCCAGCAGCCGGGGGGGGCTAGCGGGAGGGGGCACCGGGGAGCTGTTTTTT. Its protein product is CASSRGGLAGGGTGELFF.

The chain couples TRBV7-2 to TRBJ2-3, with no clear D. V shed 2 bases and J shed 0 bases, with 9 bases lying between them. Per the germline V gene, CDR1 is SGHTA and CDR2 is FQGNSA. CDR3 length equals 15 residues. CDR3 nucleotides: TGTGCCAGCAGCTTAAGAGGCCAAAGCACAGATACGCAGTATTTT. As protein: CASSLRGQSTDTQYF.